A single sample gave rise to the 17 T cell receptor beta chains below, sequenced in a study of cytomegalovirus exposure and HLA in healthy donors. Use of 60 Vbeta and 13 Jbeta primers characterized the PCR. Method: immunoSEQ multiplex PCR; TCRdb's copy keeps in-frame clones and lacks some. This table holds about 140,000 clones, roughly 70% found once. The specimen was PBMCs. The receptors here all came from a male donor in good health and CMV-seronegative.

The chain employs TRBV5-6 and TRBJ2-1, with 13 bases lining up with TRBD2. Germline CDR1 reads SGHDT; CDR2 reads YYEEEE. CDR3 length: 15 amino acids. Losses at the gene ends were 3 bases for V and 7 bases for J; bases not matched to a gene: 4. The CDR3 reads CASSWTSGSLNEQFF. The CDR3 DNA is TGTGCCAGCAGCTGGACTAGCGGGAGTCTTAATGAGCAGTTCTTC.

This clone came up once. This rearrangement joins TRBV19 to TRBJ1-2, with D maybe TRBD1 (5 bases). The length of the CDR3 is 15 residues. Germline V gene data show CDR1 as LNHDA and CDR2 as SQIVND (reference sequence). The V and J ends lost 0 bases and 4 bases respectively, with 12 bases between them. CDR3 coding DNA: TGTGCCAGTAGTATAGACGCAGCAGGGTTCTATGGCTACACCTTC. Translation gives CASSIDAAGFYGYTF.

This rearrangement joins TRBV7-2 to TRBJ1-2, with 9 bases that match TRBD1. Per germline, CDR1 SGHTA and CDR2 FQGNSA. The V and J ends lost 5 bases and 3 bases, in that order; junction bases with no gene match: 10. The CDR3 is 16 amino acids. Here the CDR3 reads CASSTYRDRVDYGYTF. CDR3 DNA: TGTGCCAGCAGCACATATAGGGACAGGGTAGACTATGGCTACACCTTC.

The chain uses TRBV2 and TRBJ2-1; 11 bases map to TRBD2. The CDR3 has 16 residues. J lost 7 bases, V lost 6 bases, and 11 bases had no gene match. Germline lookup yields CDR1 SNHLY and CDR2 FYNNEI. The CDR3 here is CASRGGSGRAWNEQFF. The DNA for the CDR3 is TGTGCCAGCAGGGGCGGTAGCGGGAGGGCCTGGAATGAGCAGTTCTTC.

V is TRBV6-6 and J is TRBJ1-5; D is uncertain. The CDR3 totals 13 residues. Per the germline V gene, CDR1 is MNHNY and CDR2 is SVGAGI (reference sequence). Trimming took 6 bases from V and 4 from J, leaving 10 bases between them. CDR3 amino acids: CASSWSVNQPQHF. DNA for the CDR3: TGTGCCAGCAGCTGGTCAGTTAATCAGCCCCAGCATTTT.

The chain employs TRBV27 and TRBJ2-7; the match to TRBD2 covers 7 bases. With V trimmed by 5 bases and J by 2 bases, 6 bases remained unmatched. The CDR3 runs to 14 residues. CDR1 is MNHEY and CDR2 is SMNVEV in the germline V gene (reference sequence). The DNA of the CDR3 is TGTGCCAGCAGTCGGAGCGGGGAAGCCTACGAGCAGTACTTC. Translated, it gives CASSRSGEAYEQYF.

This chain links TRBV13 with TRBJ2-5, with D tentatively TRBD2 (6 bases). Near its end, the DNA agrees better with TRBJ2-7, so the J call may be wrong. CDR3 length: 13 amino acids. From germline, CDR1 is PRHDT and CDR2 FYEKMQ (reference sequence). CDR3 DNA sequence: TGTGCCAGCAGCGCGGGGCATAAGGGCGAGCAGTACTTC. Amino acids: CASSAGHKGEQYF.

In its sample, this clone was seen once. The chain combines TRBV7-3 with TRBJ2-3, with 10 bases aligning to TRBD1. The V gene end was trimmed by 3 bases and the J gene end by 6 bases; junction bases not matched to a gene: 9. Germline V CDR1 and CDR2: SGHTA, FQGTGA. The CDR3 consists of 16 residues. The CDR3 sequence: CASSFGGTGAGDTQYF. CDR3 DNA: TGTGCCAGCAGCTTCGGCGGGACAGGGGCTGGGGATACGCAGTATTTT.

With regard to this clone: This CDR3 is also generated by other DNA sequences in the sample. V and J are TRBV9 and TRBJ2-7; 8 bases are shared with TRBD1. This CDR3 is 14 amino acids long. Germline CDR1 is SGDLS and CDR2 is YYNGEE. J gave up 3 bases and V 0 bases, and 2 bases lay outside the gene matches. The CDR3 DNA is TGTGCCAGCAGCGTAGCCGGGACAGGCTACGAGCAGTACTTC. As protein: CASSVAGTGYEQYF.

The V gene is TRBV6-1, the J gene TRBJ1-5; D call uncertain. The CDR3 runs 14 residues. Trimming pared 3 bases from V and 4 bases from J, leaving 10 bases between. The germline V gene has CDR1 MNHNS and CDR2 SASEGT. DNA of the CDR3: TGTGCCAGCAGTGAGTCGGGTTCTAATCAGCCCCAGCATTTT. Residues: CASSESGSNQPQHF.

The chain couples TRBV4-3 to TRBJ1-5; D is unresolved. CDR1 is LGHNA, CDR2 YSLEER, per germline. This CDR3 contains 15 residues. Between the trimmed V and J ends, which lost 4 bases and 0 bases, there was a span of 10 bases. The CDR3 bases are TGCGCCAGCAGCCGAGAGCGACATAGCAATCAGCCCCAGCATTTT. Its protein is CASSRERHSNQPQHF.

The CDR3 sequence is CASTLRVEGNTIYF. DNA of the CDR3: TGTGCCAGCACCCTCCGGGTCGAAGGAAACACCATATATTTT. This chain links TRBV28 with TRBJ1-3; the D is unclear. Trimming left V 7 bases short and J 4 bases short, with 14 bases between. This CDR3 region has 14 residues. Germline CDR1 is MDHEN and CDR2 is SYDVKM. The variable domain in full, completed from reference TRBV28 and TRBJ1-3, reads DVKVTQSSRYLVKRTGEKVFLECVQDMDHENMFWYRQDPGLGLRLIYFSYDVKMKEKGDIPEGYSVSREKKERFSLILESASTNQTSMYLCASTLRVEGNTIYFGEGSWLTVV.

V and J are TRBV2 and TRBJ1-1, with D unclear. There are 13 residues in the CDR3. V gave up 8 bases and J gave up 1 base, with 11 bases separating them. The germline CDR1 and CDR2 sequences are SNHLY and FYNNEI. CDR3 DNA: TGTGCCAGCCCTATCATGAAGAACACTGAAGCTTTCTTT. Protein sequence: CASPIMKNTEAFF.

This sequence joins TRBV21-1 and TRBJ1-2; the table's TRBD1 call for D was not verified on the DNA. TRBV21-1 is a pseudogene. This CDR3 spans 14 amino acids. The DNA of the CDR3 is TGTGCCAGCTCCCGGGTGTGGGGGCTGTATGGCTACACCTTC. It specifies CASSRVWGLYGYTF.

V is TRBV28 and J is TRBJ2-3; unclear D gene. The length of the CDR3 is 12 residues. Germline values: CDR1 MDHEN, CDR2 SYDVKM. V shed 5 bases and J shed 8 bases, with 11 bases lying between them. Here the CDR3 DNA reads TGTGCCAGCAGTCCCCACCTAGGTACGCAGTATTTT. Encoded protein: CASSPHLGTQYF.

This clone was found once. The chain links TRBV7-8 to TRBJ1-2; maybe TRBD1 (5 bases). CDR3 length: 15 amino acids. The V gene lost 3 bases and the J gene lost 8 bases, with 19 bases spanning the gap. Germline-derived CDR1 and CDR2 are SGHVS and FQNEAQ. The CDR3 here is CASSLGTGVSMGYTF. In DNA, the CDR3 is TGTGCCAGCAGCTTGGGGACGGGGGTCAGTATGGGCTACACCTTC.

The chain links TRBV7-2 to TRBJ2-7; 7 bases match TRBD2. The V gene end was trimmed by 1 base and the J gene end by 1 base; junction bases not matched to a gene: 4. The CDR3 has 15 residues. Germline V gene sequence: CDR1 SGHTA, CDR2 FQGNSA. This CDR3 is CASSLVGGGSYEQYF. As DNA, the CDR3 is TGTGCCAGCAGCTTAGTTGGGGGGGGTTCCTACGAGCAGTACTTC.